The 18 T cell receptor beta chains reported below all come from one sample, sequenced in a study of shared clonotypes between healthy human individuals. Profiled with immunoSEQ multiplex PCR; TCRdb holds only in-frame clones, not every one. This sample has roughly 2 million clones, with around 95% found just once. The sample consisted of naive CD4+ T cells sorted from blood. The sample's subset: CD45RA+ positively selected. The receptors were gathered from a man younger than 35 in good health.

This rearrangement joins TRBV9 to TRBJ2-1; 7 bases are shared with TRBD1. Per the germline V gene, CDR1 is SGDLS and CDR2 is YYNGEE. The CDR3 runs to 15 residues. Trimming at V came to 2 bases and at J to 3 bases, leaving 5 bases not matched to a gene. This CDR3 reads CASSVRDSLYNEQFF. CDR3 sequence (DNA): TGTGCCAGCAGCGTCCGGGACAGCCTCTACAATGAGCAGTTCTTC.

The chain recombines TRBV6-6 with TRBJ1-2; D perhaps matches TRBD1 (5 bases). Germline V gene data show CDR1 as MNHNY and CDR2 as SVGAGI (reference sequence). The CDR3 contains 13 residues. Between the trimmed V and J ends, which lost 6 bases and 1 base, there was a span of 9 bases. The CDR3 spells CASRDGGNYGYTF. The CDR3 DNA reads TGTGCCAGCAGAGACGGGGGTAACTATGGCTACACCTTC.

V usage is TRBV19 and J usage is TRBJ2-3, with D uncertain. This CDR3 has 13 amino acids. The germline gives CDR1 LNHDA, CDR2 SQIVND (reference sequence). The V and J ends lost 0 bases and 3 bases respectively, with 4 bases between them. The CDR3 region is CASSIDPTDTQYF. The CDR3 bases are TGTGCCAGTAGTATAGACCCGACAGATACGCAGTATTTT. The full variable domain, in which reference TRBV19 and TRBJ2-3 provide the parts outside the CDR3, is DGGITQSPKYLFRKEGQNVTLSCEQNLNHDAMYWYRQDPGQGLRLIYYSQIVNDFQKGDIAEGYSVSREKKESFPLTVTSAQKNPTAFYLCASSIDPTDTQYFGPGTRLTVL.

The genes are TRBV6-1 and TRBJ2-5; D is undetermined. The CDR3 is made up of 14 amino acids. Germline V lookup: CDR1 MNHNS, CDR2 SASEGT. The V and J ends lost 6 bases and 2 bases respectively, with 13 bases between them. This chain's CDR3 is CASRDPPRQETQYF. The CDR3 DNA reads TGTGCCAGCAGGGACCCCCCCAGGCAAGAGACCCAGTACTTC.

Concerning this clone: This CDR3 is also generated by other DNA sequences in the sample. The chain is built from TRBV5-1 and TRBJ2-2; 10 bases agree with TRBD1. The CDR3 is 15 residues long. After removal of 4 bases from V and 2 bases from J, the junction contained 2 bases not matched to a gene. Germline assignment: CDR1 SGHRS and CDR2 YFSETQ. CDR3 protein: CASSRTGGNTGELFF. Written as DNA, the CDR3 is TGCGCCAGCAGCAGGACAGGGGGTAACACCGGGGAGCTGTTTTTT. The variable domain in full, with the rest retrieved from reference TRBV5-1 and TRBJ2-2, is KAGVTQTPRYLIKTRGQQVTLSCSPISGHRSVSWYQQTPGQGLQFLFEYFSETQRNKGNFPGRFSGRQFSNSRSEMNVSTLELGDSALYLCASSRTGGNTGELFFGEGSRLTVL.

The rearrangement links TRBV5-1 to TRBJ2-7; TRBD1 might be the D (6 bases). V dropped 2 bases and J dropped 2 bases, with 14 bases sitting between them. The CDR3 is made up of 15 amino acids. Germline V CDR1 and CDR2: SGHRS, YFSETQ. DNA of the CDR3: TGCGCCAGCAGCTTTCAGGGGCTAGGACCCTACGAGCAGTACTTC. This codes for CASSFQGLGPYEQYF.

This clone was seen just once. The J gene is TRBJ2-1, the V gene TRBV18, with D hard to call. The germline CDR1 and CDR2 sequences are KGHSH and LQKENI. The V end lost 6 bases, the J end lost 7 bases, and 16 bases lay between the germline ends. The CDR3 covers 14 residues. Here the CDR3 reads CASSLGASSNEQFF. The CDR3 region has the DNA TGTGCCAGCTCGCTCGGAGCTAGTTCGAATGAGCAGTTCTTC.

In DNA form, the CDR3 reads TGTGCCAGTAGCCCCCCGCCCCCCAGCGGACCCTCAGGGGAGCTGTTTTTT. Residues: CASSPPPPSGPSGELFF. The chain employs TRBV19 and TRBJ2-2, with D perhaps matching TRBD2 (5 bases). The CDR3 is 17 amino acids. With 6 bases removed from V and 8 bases from J, the gap between germline ends came to 25 bases. Germline V CDR1 and CDR2: LNHDA, SQIVND (reference sequence).

CDR3 amino acids: CASMTSGRSYEQYF. The CDR3 coding sequence is TGTGCCAGCATGACTAGCGGGCGCTCCTACGAGCAGTACTTC. This sequence joins TRBV2 and TRBJ2-7, with 10 nucleotides matching TRBD2. Germline V lookup: CDR1 SNHLY, CDR2 FYNNEI. J gave up 0 bases and V 7 bases, and 3 bases lay outside the gene matches. This CDR3 comprises 14 residues.

The CDR3 spells CASGSGIHTGELFF. CDR3 DNA sequence: TGTGCCTCGGGTAGCGGGATTCACACCGGGGAGCTGTTTTTT. The gene calls are TRBV30 and TRBJ2-2; the match to TRBD2 covers 8 bases. CDR3 size: 14 residues. Trimming at V came to 7 bases and at J to 3 bases, leaving 7 bases not matched to a gene. Germline V gene lookup returns CDR1 GTSNPN and CDR2 SVGIG (reference sequence).

V is TRBV5-8 and J is TRBJ2-3; TRBD1 aligns across 10 bases. The CDR3 totals 15 residues. Germline CDR1 is SGHTS and CDR2 is YDEGEE. V was clipped by 4 bases and J by 2 bases; unmatched bases: 4. DNA for the CDR3: TGTGCCAGCAGCCGACAGGGGGCCTTCACAGATACGCAGTATTTT. Translated, it gives CASSRQGAFTDTQYF. The full variable domain, with the rest looked up from reference TRBV5-8 and TRBJ2-3, is EAGVTQSPTHLIKTRGQQATLRCSPISGHTSVYWYQQALGLGLQFLLWYDEGEERNRGNFPPRFSGRQFPNYSSELNVNALELEDSALYLCASSRQGAFTDTQYFGPGTRLTVL.

The CDR3 DNA sequence: TGTGCCAGCAGCCAAGGGGCGGGTTCGATTTCACCCCTCCACTTT. Translated: CASSQGAGSISPLHF. V and J are TRBV4-2 and TRBJ1-6; D gene unclear. V was clipped by 1 base and J by 9 bases, with 13 bases between them. The CDR3 consists of 15 residues. From germline, CDR1 is LGHNA and CDR2 YNFKEQ.

This chain uses TRBV5-1 with TRBJ2-3; D is unclear. The CDR3 has 14 amino acids. Germline V gene sequence: CDR1 SGHRS, CDR2 YFSETQ. V was cut by 3 bases and J by 2 bases, with 10 bases left in between. The CDR3 loop is CASSSMPSTDTQYF. The CDR3 nucleotides are TGCGCCAGCAGCTCGATGCCATCCACAGATACGCAGTATTTT. Complete variable domain (other parts from reference TRBV5-1 and TRBJ2-3): KAGVTQTPRYLIKTRGQQVTLSCSPISGHRSVSWYQQTPGQGLQFLFEYFSETQRNKGNFPGRFSGRQFSNSRSEMNVSTLELGDSALYLCASSSMPSTDTQYFGPGTRLTVL.

The V and J genes are TRBV5-4 and TRBJ2-7, with D possibly being TRBD1 or TRBD2 (5 bases each). V dropped 3 bases and J dropped 0 bases, with 13 bases sitting between them. The CDR3 runs to 15 residues. Germline lookup yields CDR1 SGHNT and CDR2 YYREEE (reference sequence). The CDR3 reads CASSSSGPYSYEQYF. The CDR3, as DNA: TGTGCCAGCAGCTCCTCGGGGCCGTACTCCTACGAGCAGTACTTC. Full variable domain (outside the CDR3, taken from reference TRBV5-4 and TRBJ2-7): ETGVTQSPTHLIKTRGQQVTLRCSSQSGHNTVSWYQQALGQGPQFIFQYYREEENGRGNFPPRFSGLQFPNYSSELNVNALELDDSALYLCASSSSGPYSYEQYFGPGTRLTVT.

The chain recombines TRBV6-6 with TRBJ1-2; the D is unclear. Between the trimmed V and J ends, which lost 0 bases and 4 bases, there was a span of 9 bases. This CDR3 is 14 amino acids long. CDR1 is MNHNY, CDR2 SVGAGI, per germline (reference sequence). The CDR3: CASSYSWGSYGYTF. For the CDR3, the DNA is TGTGCCAGCAGTTACTCTTGGGGTAGCTATGGCTACACCTTC.

The chain recombines TRBV5-6 with TRBJ2-7, with 9 bases lining up with TRBD1. The CDR3 is 14 amino acids. Germline trimming cut 6 bases from V and 1 base from J; bases unmatched to any gene: 5. The germline gives CDR1 SGHDT, CDR2 YYEEEE. The CDR3 DNA reads TGTGCCAGCACCCGGGGGACAGGGTCCTACGAGCAGTACTTC. This translates into CASTRGTGSYEQYF.

V and J are TRBV5-1 and TRBJ1-4; unclear D gene. The germline V and J ends were trimmed by 7 bases and 2 bases, with 15 bases remaining between them. The CDR3 extends over 15 amino acids. Per the germline V gene, CDR1 is SGHRS and CDR2 is YFSETQ. The CDR3 nucleotides read TGCGCCAGCCGCCGGGTCCCCCTTACTAATGAAAAACTGTTTTTT. Residues: CASRRVPLTNEKLFF.

The chain has TRBV5-1 and TRBJ2-3, with D perhaps assigned TRBD1 or TRBD2 (5 bases each). The germline CDR1 and CDR2 sequences are SGHRS and YFSETQ. CDR3 length: 18 amino acids. The V end was cut by 6 bases, the J end by 0 bases, with 23 bases between. CDR3 region: CASNEYAGPSTSTDTQYF. The CDR3 DNA reads as TGCGCCAGCAACGAATACGCAGGGCCTAGCACTAGCACAGATACGCAGTATTTT.